These 30 T cell receptor beta chains came from one sample sequenced in a study of human T cells and chemical hapten exposure. Each CDR3 protein gets one entry after TCRdb re-called the RACE reads with MiXCR. Of 84,000 or so distinct CDR3 sequences in the sample, roughly 10% were seen once. The sample's time point: patch test 2, 6 weeks after DPC sensitization. Treatment of the sample: therapeutic diphenylcyclopropenone sensitization with weekly scalp DPC. The sample was whole blood, taken in connection with sensitization to the hapten diphenylcyclopropenone (DPC). The receptors here all came from a woman aged 25-40 years with alopecia areata. Some clones in this sample may be carry-over from other donors' samples.

This clonotype was seen many times. The chain has TRBV28 and TRBJ1-2; D is uncertain. This CDR3 contains 11 residues. The V end was cut by 8 bases, the J end by 1 base, with 5 bases between. The V gene's germline CDR1 is MDHEN and CDR2 SYDVKM. CDR3 sequence (DNA): TGTGCCAGCTTGTTTAACTATGGCTACACCTTC. It specifies CASLFNYGYTF.

This clonotype was picked up many times. The V and J genes are TRBV12-3 or TRBV12-4 and TRBJ2-4, with 12 nucleotides matching TRBD2. The CDR3 length is 18 residues. After removal of 4 bases from V and 0 bases from J, the junction contained 7 bases not matched to a gene. This CDR3 is CASSSSGRALLAKNIQYF. Written as DNA, the CDR3 is TGTGCCAGCAGTTCTAGCGGGAGGGCCCTCCTAGCCAAAAACATTCAGTACTTC.

The CDR3 loop is CASSRTPGLGNEQFF. As DNA, the CDR3 is TGTGCCAGCAGCCGAACCCCGGGGCTCGGGAATGAGCAGTTCTTC. The chain uses TRBV7-2 and TRBJ2-1; possibly TRBD1 or TRBD2 for D (5 bases each). Per the germline V gene, CDR1 is SGHTA and CDR2 is FQGNSA. Trimming removed 5 bases from V and 7 bases from J, with 18 bases in between. The CDR3 covers 15 residues.

This clonotype has ten or more counts. This sequence joins TRBV10-2 and TRBJ1-2; D is undetermined. Germline values: CDR1 WSHSY, CDR2 SAAADI. V dropped 0 bases and J dropped 3 bases, with 14 bases sitting between them. The CDR3 sequence is 16 residues long. CDR3 bases: TGCGCCAGCAGTGAGTCGAACTCGCTGGGGTACTATGGCTACACCTTC. Protein sequence: CASSESNSLGYYGYTF.

This sequence joins TRBV27 and TRBJ2-6; D uncertain. Germline CDR1 MNHEY, CDR2 SMNVEV (reference sequence). Trimming pared 10 bases from V and 3 bases from J, leaving 10 bases between. The CDR3 totals 13 residues. CDR3 sequence: CATKVVGANVLTF. As DNA, the CDR3 is TGTGCCACTAAGGTGGTTGGGGCCAACGTCCTGACTTTC.

This clonotype was counted a few times. V is TRBV15 and J is TRBJ2-7, with 9 bases lining up with TRBD1. The ends lost 1 base at V and 4 bases at J; junction bases unmatched: 5. CDR1 LNHNV and CDR2 YYDKDF come from the germline V gene (reference sequence). The CDR3 consists of 15 residues. The CDR3 loop reads CATSRGRGQGYEQYF. The CDR3 nucleotides read TGTGCCACCAGCAGAGGGAGAGGACAGGGGTACGAGCAGTACTTC.

The chain uses TRBV4-1 and TRBJ2-1; D uncertain. Trimming cost V 1 base and J 6 bases, with 7 bases left between them. There are 13 residues in the CDR3. Germline CDR1 MGHRA, CDR2 YSYEKL. The CDR3 spells CASSQGGPNEQFF. CDR3 sequence (DNA): TGCGCCAGCAGCCAAGGTGGGCCCAATGAGCAGTTCTTC.

This chain joins TRBV3-1 and TRBJ1-5; D uncertain. Deletions cut 2 bases from V and 5 bases from J, with 13 bases between. Looked up from germline, CDR1 is LGHDT and CDR2 is YNNKEL (reference sequence). CDR3 length: 15 residues. CDR3 nucleotide sequence: TGTGCCAGCAGCCAAACCTCCGATACCTATCAGCCCCAGCATTTT. This encodes CASSQTSDTYQPQHF.

The chain couples TRBV29-1 to TRBJ2-7, with 11 nucleotides matching TRBD2. The CDR3 totals 15 residues. Germline V gives CDR1 SQVTM, CDR2 ANQGSEA. With V trimmed by 6 bases and J by 6 bases, 13 bases remained unmatched. The chain's CDR3 is CSVEISGGAGIEQYF. The CDR3 DNA reads TGCAGCGTCGAAATTAGCGGGGGGGCCGGGATCGAGCAGTACTTC.

This clonotype was seen many times. The chain couples TRBV6-6 to TRBJ1-6; D is possibly TRBD1 (5 bases). The CDR3 has 16 residues. Trimming cost V 2 bases and J 0 bases, with 8 bases left between them. Germline assignment: CDR1 MNHNY and CDR2 SVGAGI (reference sequence). The CDR3 reads CASSYGGFSYNSPLHF. CDR3 coding DNA: TGTGCCAGCAGTTACGGGGGTTTCTCCTATAATTCACCCCTCCACTTT.

This clonotype has at least ten counts. V is TRBV29-1 and J is TRBJ2-5, with TRBD1 identical over 8 bases. The CDR3 is 13 amino acids. With 3 bases clipped from V and 5 bases from J, the junction kept 5 bases outside the gene matches. Germline lookup yields CDR1 SQVTM and CDR2 ANQGSEA. The CDR3 DNA follows: TGCAGCGTTGAGTTTGGACAGGGCGAGACCCAGTACTTC. This translates into CSVEFGQGETQYF.

In this sample, this clonotype turned up a few times. The chain is built from TRBV6-5 and TRBJ2-6; tentatively, D is TRBD2 (5 bases). CDR1 is MNHEY and CDR2 is SVGAGI in the germline V gene. V was shortened by 2 bases and J by 4 bases, with 9 bases between the two germline ends. The CDR3 extends over 15 amino acids. CDR3 in DNA: TGTGCCAGCAGTTACGGAGGTGACGGGGCCAACGTCCTGACTTTC. This sequence encodes CASSYGGDGANVLTF.

The rearrangement links TRBV10-3 to TRBJ2-1; no firm D call. The CDR3 is 14 amino acids. V was trimmed by 5 bases and J by 5 bases, leaving 13 bases between them. Germline assignment: CDR1 ENHRY and CDR2 SYGVKD. Here the CDR3 reads CAISNGPNNNEQFF. In nucleotides, the CDR3 is TGTGCCATCAGTAACGGACCTAACAACAATGAGCAGTTCTTC.

The sample holds a few counts of this clonotype. J is TRBJ2-7 and V is TRBV2; 7 nucleotides match TRBD1. The CDR3 totals 12 residues. The ends lost 7 bases at V and 2 bases at J; junction bases unmatched: 2. Germline-derived CDR1 and CDR2 are SNHLY and FYNNEI. The CDR3, as DNA: TGTGCCAGCACAGGGGGAACCTACGAGCAGTACTTC. The encoded protein is CASTGGTYEQYF.

This clonotype was found many times. The V and J genes are TRBV28 and TRBJ2-7, with D maybe TRBD1 (5 bases). CDR3 length: 13 amino acids. Per the germline V gene, CDR1 is MDHEN and CDR2 is SYDVKM. V was cut by 4 bases and J by 3 bases, with 10 bases left in between. The CDR3 sequence is CASSSAGYYEQYF. For the CDR3, the DNA is TGTGCCAGCAGTTCGGCAGGGTACTACGAGCAGTACTTC.

This clonotype came up many times. J is TRBJ1-1 and V is TRBV29-1, with D possibly being TRBD1 (5 bases). The CDR3 contains 13 residues. Germline V gene data show CDR1 as SQVTM and CDR2 as ANQGSEA. The V end was cut by 0 bases, the J end by 10 bases, with 15 bases between. As DNA, the CDR3 is TGCAGCGTTGAAGATACGGGGACCACCTCAGCTTTCTTT. Amino acids: CSVEDTGTTSAFF.

This clonotype showed up many times. V usage is TRBV24-1 and J usage is TRBJ1-5; D gene uncertain. V shed 6 bases and J shed 2 bases, with 4 bases lying between them. CDR1 and CDR2 from the germline V gene are KGHDR and SFDVKD. This CDR3 contains 12 residues. The CDR3 nucleotides are TGTGCCACCAGTCTGGGCAATCAGCCCCAGCATTTT. It specifies CATSLGNQPQHF.

This clonotype was recorded a few times. The chain combines TRBV11-2 with TRBJ1-1; D is possibly TRBD1 (6 bases). V lost 2 bases to trimming and J lost 3 bases, with 13 bases between them. The CDR3 consists of 15 residues. In germline, CDR1 is SGHAT, CDR2 FQNNGV. In nucleotides, the CDR3 is TGTGCCAGCAGCTTACTCCGGGGGCAGTACACTGAAGCTTTCTTT. Its protein is CASSLLRGQYTEAFF.

The table lists this clonotype with many counts. The genes are TRBV7-3 and TRBJ1-3; no definite D call. CDR1 SGHTA and CDR2 FQGTGA come from the germline V gene. Trimming removed 2 bases from V and 4 bases from J, with 6 bases in between. The CDR3 covers 13 residues. The CDR3 here is CASSLYSGNTIYF. CDR3 nucleotide sequence: TGTGCCAGCAGCTTATATTCCGGAAACACCATATATTTT. The whole variable domain, remainder taken from reference TRBV7-3 and TRBJ1-3, is GAGVSQTPSNKVTEKGKYVELRCDPISGHTALYWYRQSLGQGPEFLIYFQGTGAADDSGLPNDRFFAVRPEGSVSTLKIQRTERGDSAVYLCASSLYSGNTIYFGEGSWLTVV.

This clonotype showed up many times. An end of the junction differs from the germline gene, which may be a read error. The chain recombines TRBV7-9 with TRBJ2-1, with 10 positions matching TRBD2. Germline CDR1 and CDR2: SEHNR and FQNEAQ (reference sequence). CDR3 size: 13 residues. DNA for the CDR3: TGTGCCAGCGGCAATTGGAGCGGGAGGGCCAGACTCTTC. Translation gives CASGNWSGRARLF.

A word on this clonotype: A much larger clone lies one base from this, so it may be a read error. The J gene is TRBJ2-3, the V gene TRBV18; D not certain. The germline gives CDR1 KGHSH, CDR2 LQKENI. The CDR3 loop spans 16 amino acids. V lost 3 bases, J lost 0 bases, and 13 bases lay in between. This CDR3 reads CASSPNSTPSTDTQYF. The DNA for the CDR3 is TGTGCCAGCTCACCTAATTCGACCCCAAGCACAGATACGCAGTATTTT.

Concerning this clonotype: A much bigger clone sits one base away, suggesting this may be a read error. This chain joins TRBV28 and TRBJ1-1; unclear D gene. The CDR3 is 11 amino acids. Trimming pared 6 bases from V and 3 bases from J, leaving 5 bases between. Germline CDR1 is MDHEN and CDR2 is SYDVKM. CDR3 residues: CASRSYTEAFF. DNA for the CDR3: TGTGCCAGCAGGTCCTACACTGAAGCTTTCTTT.

This clonotype was detected a few times. The J gene is TRBJ2-5, the V gene TRBV7-8; 7 bases map to TRBD1. The V segment lost 5 bases and the J segment 2 bases; nucleotides outside the gene matches: 8. This CDR3 has 15 residues. The germline V gene encodes CDR1 SGHVS and CDR2 FQNEAQ. CDR3 sequence reads: CASSPGTVLQETQYF. CDR3 sequence (DNA): TGTGCCAGCAGCCCTGGGACAGTTCTACAAGAGACCCAGTACTTC.

This clonotype was seen ten or more times. V and J are TRBV7-9 and TRBJ2-5; D is unresolved. With 4 bases removed from V and 0 bases from J, the gap between germline ends came to 9 bases. The V gene's germline CDR1 is SEHNR and CDR2 FQNEAQ (reference sequence). The CDR3 is 14 amino acids. The CDR3 loop reads CASSSTVYQETQYF. Here the CDR3 DNA reads TGTGCCAGCAGCTCCACAGTGTACCAAGAGACCCAGTACTTC.

This clonotype was seen a handful of times. The CDR3 protein is CSVARISGRMYEQYF. The CDR3 DNA reads as TGCAGCGTGGCGCGAATTAGCGGGAGGATGTACGAGCAGTACTTC. The chain joins TRBV29-1 to TRBJ2-7, with 10 bases lining up with TRBD2. V was pared by 6 bases and J by 4 bases, with 12 bases of the junction left unmatched. In germline, CDR1 is SQVTM, CDR2 ANQGSEA. The CDR3 contains 15 residues.

This chain joins TRBV5-4 and TRBJ2-3, with 9 bases that match TRBD1. With 3 bases clipped from V and 2 bases from J, the junction kept 4 bases outside the gene matches. Germline CDR1 SGHNT, CDR2 YYREEE (reference sequence). This CDR3 contains 15 residues. The DNA of the CDR3 is TGTGCCAGCAGCTGGGGACAGGGTGCCACAGATACGCAGTATTTT. Residues: CASSWGQGATDTQYF. The full variable domain, rest sourced from reference TRBV5-4 and TRBJ2-3, is ETGVTQSPTHLIKTRGQQVTLRCSSQSGHNTVSWYQQALGQGPQFIFQYYREEENGRGNFPPRFSGLQFPNYSSELNVNALELDDSALYLCASSWGQGATDTQYFGPGTRLTVL.

J is TRBJ1-5 and V is TRBV5-5; D remains ambiguous. V lost 6 bases, J lost 0 bases, and 13 bases lay in between. The CDR3 has 15 residues. Per the germline V gene, CDR1 is SGHKS and CDR2 is YYEKEE (reference sequence). The DNA of the CDR3 is TGTGCCAGCACCCCAGACCCCAATAGCAATCAGCCCCAGCATTTT. Translating it yields CASTPDPNSNQPQHF.

This clonotype was picked up one time. This chain joins TRBV2 and TRBJ2-7; D is ambiguous. The CDR3 covers 13 residues. Looked up from germline, CDR1 is SNHLY and CDR2 is FYNNEI. V was pared by 0 bases and J by 2 bases, with 5 bases between. The CDR3 coding sequence is TGTGCCAGCAGTGAAGCCTGGACCTACGAGCAGTACTTC. Translated, it gives CASSEAWTYEQYF.

This clonotype was observed many times. The chain employs TRBV7-9 and TRBJ2-7; possible D gene TRBD1, 6 bases. Germline lookup yields CDR1 SEHNR and CDR2 FQNEAQ (reference sequence). The CDR3 spans 13 residues. With 5 bases removed from V and 2 bases from J, the gap between germline ends came to 10 bases. DNA of the CDR3: TGTGCCAGCAGCCGAAGGGACACCTACGAGCAGTACTTC. Its translation is CASSRRDTYEQYF. Complete variable domain (other parts from reference TRBV7-9 and TRBJ2-7): DTGVSQNPRHKITKRGQNVTFRCDPISEHNRLYWYRQTLGQGPEFLTYFQNEAQLEKSRLLSDRFSAERPKGSFSTLEIQRTEQGDSAMYLCASSRRDTYEQYFGPGTRLTVT.

The chain combines TRBV6-1 with TRBJ1-5; D call uncertain. The germline CDR1 and CDR2 sequences are MNHNS and SASEGT. There are 13 residues in the CDR3. The germline V and J ends were trimmed by 6 bases and 2 bases, with 8 bases remaining between them. CDR3 loop: CASRDHGNQPQHF. In DNA form, the CDR3 reads TGTGCCAGCAGAGATCATGGCAATCAGCCCCAGCATTTT.